The clone carrying this T cell receptor (beta chain) was counted only a few times. This sample is drawn from a study of blood T cell repertoires in COVID-19. Study information: The United States, Italy and Spain were the sources of the acute and convalescent COVID-19 samples. T cells, B-cell-depleted T cells, or PBMCs provided the cDNA or gDNA that served as material.

The data were produced by immunoSEQ multiplex PCR, yet TCRdb's version contains in-frame clones alone and is incomplete. The top ten hold approximately 10% of the sample, which has roughly 280,000 clones, 70% to 90% seen once. The CDR3 loop spans 14 amino acids. V trimming: 4 bases; J trimming: 3 bases; junction bases outside the gene matches: 2. The germline V gene has CDR1 LGHDT and CDR2 YNNKEL (reference sequence). This rearrangement joins TRBV3-1 (or the pseudogene TRBV3-2) to TRBJ2-3, with 9 bases matching TRBD1. The sequenced sample was peripheral blood. The TCR originated in a woman in her seventies with acute or convalescent COVID-19. CDR3: CASSPGTGTDTQYF. DNA for the CDR3: TGTGCCAGCAGCCCCGGGACAGGGACAGATACGCAGTATTTT.